The table lists the clone carrying this T cell receptor beta chain with a count of one. This sample is part of a study of OX40 agonist ivuxolimab in advanced cancers. Exclusion of a patient followed from autoimmune disease history or systemic immunosuppression. Germline lookup yields CDR1 SQVTM and CDR2 ANQGSEA. The CDR3 is made up of 13 amino acids. Trimming took 5 bases from V and 1 from J, leaving 11 bases between them. Clones were sequenced by immunoSEQ multiplex PCR, and TCRdb holds only the in-frame ones, with some missing. The profile covers approximately 70,000 clones, with 84% appearing a single time and about 7.4% taken by the ten largest.

This material consisted of CD4+ or CD8+ T cells sorted from blood, taken in a trial of the OX40 agonist ivuxolimab. The chain joins TRBV29-1 to TRBJ1-1, with D perhaps matching TRBD1 (5 bases). The receptor comes from an adult with an advanced solid tumor such as melanoma, head and neck, liver or kidney cancer. The CDR3 sequence: CSVQRQPNTEAFF. The CDR3 DNA reads TGCAGCGTTCAGAGACAGCCGAACACTGAAGCTTTCTTT.